A selection of T cell receptor beta chains follows, all from one sample in a study of human T cells and chemical hapten exposure. TCRdb redid the calling of the RACE reads with MiXCR, one entry per CDR3 protein. The sample consists of more than 75,000 distinct CDR3 sequences, 8% to 10% of them appearing once. This specimen was whole blood, taken in connection with sensitization to the hapten diphenylcyclopropenone (DPC). The receptor set was obtained from a woman between 40 and 55 years old with alopecia areata. Some clones in this sample may be carry-over from other donors' samples. Each CDR3 is given with its conserved first and last residue. D genes are given only for firm matches. Clone size is shown for a subset of rows, as once, few, many or a class of expanded clone.

DNA: TGTGCCAGCAGTCTTGCCTCTAGTGGAGAGACCCAGTACTTC; CDR3: CASSLASSGETQYF; D: .; V: TRBV6-5; J: TRBJ2-5; size: many
DNA: TGTGCCAGCAGTTACTCACAGGAAGCCGGGGAGCTGTTTTTT; CDR3: CASSYSQEAGELFF; D: .; V: TRBV6-5; J: TRBJ2-2; size: few
DNA: TGCGCCAGCAGCTCCTCGGGACAGGGCCTCTACAATGAGCAGTTCTTC; CDR3: CASSSSGQGLYNEQFF; D: TRBD1; V: TRBV5-1; J: TRBJ2-1; size: many
DNA: TGTGCCAGTATTTCGCCCCACAATGAGCAGTTCTTC; CDR3: CASISPHNEQFF; D: .; V: TRBV19; J: TRBJ2-1; size: .
DNA: TGTGCCAGCAGTTACTCGGAGCGGGGGGGCTCCTACAATGAGCAGTTCTTC; CDR3: CASSYSERGGSYNEQFF; D: TRBD2; V: TRBV6-2/TRBV6-3; J: TRBJ2-1; size: .
DNA: TGTGCCAGTAGGCGAGATCGCACTGAAGCTTTCTTT; CDR3: CASRRDRTEAFF; D: .; V: TRBV19; J: TRBJ1-1; size: many
DNA: TGTGCCAGCAGCTTAGGACAGGGGCTAAACTATGGCTACACCTTC; CDR3: CASSLGQGLNYGYTF; D: TRBD1; V: TRBV11-2; J: TRBJ1-2; size: many
DNA: TGTGCCAGTCAGGGAGGAGGGGATTTCTCCTACGAGCAGTACTTC; CDR3: CASQGGGDFSYEQYF; D: .; V: TRBV19; J: TRBJ2-7; size: .
DNA: TGTGCCAGTAGCATGACAGGGAGCACCGGGGAGCTGTTTTTT; CDR3: CASSMTGSTGELFF; D: TRBD1; V: TRBV19; J: TRBJ2-2; size: few
DNA: TGTGCCAGCAGCCGGAGGGAGAAGGGTGAGCAGTTCTTC; CDR3: CASSRREKGEQFF; D: .; V: TRBV3-1; J: TRBJ2-1; size: many
DNA: TGTGCCAGCAGCTGGGGGGACAGGGCGCTGACCGGGGAGCTGTTTTTT; CDR3: CASSWGDRALTGELFF; D: TRBD1; V: TRBV5-5; J: TRBJ2-2; size: many
DNA: TGTGCCAGCAGCGCCCGTCCACCCGAGGGAAACTATGGCTACACCTTC; CDR3: CASSARPPEGNYGYTF; D: .; V: TRBV6-6; J: TRBJ1-2; size: few
DNA: TGTGCCAGCAGTCTGACTAGCGGGGGGGACACGCAGTATTTT; CDR3: CASSLTSGGDTQYF; D: TRBD2; V: TRBV7-2; J: TRBJ2-3; size: few
DNA: TGCGCCAGCAGCCCGCGCCAGACAGGTCAGGGGACTGAAGCTTTCTTT; CDR3: CASSPRQTGQGTEAFF; D: .; V: TRBV5-1; J: TRBJ1-1; size: many
DNA: TGTGCCAGCAGCCGGTCTAGCACAGATACGCAGTATTTT; CDR3: CASSRSSTDTQYF; D: .; V: TRBV7-2; J: TRBJ2-3; size: .
DNA: TGTGCCAGCAGTTTAGATTCAGGGGCCGAGCAGTACTTC; CDR3: CASSLDSGAEQYF; D: .; V: TRBV28; J: TRBJ2-7; size: .
DNA: TGTGCCATCAGTGTGGATTATGGCTACACCTTC; CDR3: CAISVDYGYTF; D: .; V: TRBV10-3; J: TRBJ1-2; size: many
DNA: TGTGCCAGCTCACCAACGAGGACAGGGACTAACTATGGCTACACCTTC; CDR3: CASSPTRTGTNYGYTF; D: TRBD1; V: TRBV18; J: TRBJ1-2; size: many
DNA: TGTGCCAGCAGCTCGGGACAAAGGAATTCACCCCTCCACTTT; CDR3: CASSSGQRNSPLHF; D: .; V: TRBV7-9; J: TRBJ1-6; size: many
DNA: TGTGCCAGCAGCCGCACAGGGGTCGAGCAGTACTTC; CDR3: CASSRTGVEQYF; D: TRBD1; V: TRBV4-2; J: TRBJ2-7; size: .
DNA: TGTGCCAGCAGCCCGACAATGCTTATCCCAGATACGCAGTATTTT; CDR3: CASSPTMLIPDTQYF; D: .; V: TRBV7-8; J: TRBJ2-3; size: many
DNA: TGTGCCAGCAGGCCTACAGGGGTCACTGAAGCTTTCTTT; CDR3: CASRPTGVTEAFF; D: TRBD1; V: TRBV28; J: TRBJ1-1; size: .
DNA: TGTGCCAGCAGCGTGTCTGTGAACACTGAAGCTTTCTTT; CDR3: CASSVSVNTEAFF; D: .; V: TRBV7-2; J: TRBJ1-1; size: many
DNA: TGTGCCAGCAGCTTAGTAGCAATGACCTACGAGCAGTACTTC; CDR3: CASSLVAMTYEQYF; D: .; V: TRBV7-2; J: TRBJ2-7; size: .
DNA: TGTGCCAGCAGCTACGAGGGGGGGCCGATAGAAACGCAGTATTTT; CDR3: CASSYEGGPIETQYF; D: .; V: TRBV5-4; J: TRBJ2-3; size: many
DNA: TGCGCCAGCAGCGAAACAGGTGTTGAAGCTTTCTTT; CDR3: CASSETGVEAFF; D: .; V: TRBV4-3; J: TRBJ1-1; size: few
DNA: TGTGCCAGCAGCTTAGCGCCGGGACCGGTCACAGATACGCAGTATTTT; CDR3: CASSLAPGPVTDTQYF; D: .; V: TRBV7-8; J: TRBJ2-3; size: .
DNA: TGTGCCAGCAGCTTAGGCCCGGGACTAGCGGGTTTGTATTTT; CDR3: CASSLGPGLAGLYF; D: TRBD2; V: TRBV11-2; J: TRBJ2-3; size: .
DNA: TGTGCCAGCAGTTACTCGGAGGCTGCTGCTTCAGGGTACACCTTC; CDR3: CASSYSEAAASGYTF; D: .; V: TRBV6-5; J: TRBJ1-2; size: medium-sized
DNA: TGTGCCAGCTCACCACCGTCTAGCGGGGACTACGAGCAGTACTTC; CDR3: CASSPPSSGDYEQYF; D: TRBD2; V: TRBV18; J: TRBJ2-7; size: many
DNA: TGTGCCAGCAGCGTAACGGACGATTCCTACAATGAGCAGTTCTTC; CDR3: CASSVTDDSYNEQFF; D: .; V: TRBV9; J: TRBJ2-1; size: many
DNA: TGTGCCAGCAGCCAAAGACGGACAGGGGAGGTTCGAAGCTACGAGCAGTACTTC; CDR3: CASSQRRTGEVRSYEQYF; D: TRBD1; V: TRBV14; J: TRBJ2-7; size: .
DNA: TGTGCCAGCAGTGACCGGGACAACCAAGAGACCCAGTACTTC; CDR3: CASSDRDNQETQYF; D: .; V: TRBV2; J: TRBJ2-5; size: .
DNA: TGTGCCAGCAGACTTCCGGGACCCTCTAGGGAGCAGTTCTTC; CDR3: CASRLPGPSREQFF; D: .; V: TRBV6-5; J: TRBJ2-1; size: .
DNA: TGCGCCAGCAGCCAAGATCTCCGGGCAGCCGAGGCCCACGAGCAGTACTTC; CDR3: CASSQDLRAAEAHEQYF; D: .; V: TRBV4-3; J: TRBJ2-7; size: many
DNA: TGTGCCAGCAGCCCAGGGACAGGGGGCCGTGAGCAGTTCTTC; CDR3: CASSPGTGGREQFF; D: TRBD1; V: TRBV7-9; J: TRBJ2-1; size: .
DNA: TGTGCCAGCAGCTCCTCAGGGTTGAAGCAGTACTTC; CDR3: CASSSSGLKQYF; D: .; V: TRBV11-3; J: TRBJ2-7; size: many
DNA: TGTGCTAGTGGTTTGCAAGGGGGTCTAATTTATGGCTACACCTTC; CDR3: CASGLQGGLIYGYTF; D: .; V: TRBV12-5; J: TRBJ1-2; size: .
DNA: TGTGCCAGCAGCCCCGGGGACTACAATGAGCAGTTCTTC; CDR3: CASSPGDYNEQFF; D: .; V: TRBV3-1; J: TRBJ2-1; size: few
DNA: TGTGCCACCAGCAGAAGGGACAGGAGTATCGGAAACACCATATATTTT; CDR3: CATSRRDRSIGNTIYF; D: TRBD1; V: TRBV15; J: TRBJ1-3; size: many
DNA: TGTGCCAGTATTCCCCCCGGGACAGGGCGCCATGGCTACACCTTC; CDR3: CASIPPGTGRHGYTF; D: TRBD1; V: TRBV19; J: TRBJ1-2; size: few
DNA: TGCGCCAGCAGCTTACAGGGTAATTCACCCCTCCACTTT; CDR3: CASSLQGNSPLHF; D: .; V: TRBV5-1; J: TRBJ1-6; size: many
DNA: TGTGCCAGCAGCTTTTCCTCACGAGAGTTTGAAAAACTGTTTTTT; CDR3: CASSFSSREFEKLFF; D: .; V: TRBV7-9; J: TRBJ1-4; size: .
DNA: TGTGCCAGCAGCCTCCGGGTCAGTGCTAACTATGGCTACACCTTC; CDR3: CASSLRVSANYGYTF; D: .; V: TRBV9; J: TRBJ1-2; size: .
DNA: TGTGCCAGCGCCGCGGGCTACGAGCAGTACTTC; CDR3: CASAAGYEQYF; D: .; V: TRBV6-2/TRBV6-3; J: TRBJ2-7; size: many
DNA: TGTGCCAGCAGCGCTGATGTTTGTGGTTTCTTT; CDR3: CASSADVCGFF; D: .; V: TRBV7-9; J: TRBJ1-1; size: many
DNA: TGTGCCAGCAGCCAAGATTGGGCAGGGGAAGCTTTCTTT; CDR3: CASSQDWAGEAFF; D: .; V: TRBV14; J: TRBJ1-1; size: .
DNA: TGTGCCAGCGTGCTTTGGGGGCTTACCGGGGAGCTGTTTTTT; CDR3: CASVLWGLTGELFF; D: .; V: TRBV7-2; J: TRBJ2-2; size: .
DNA: TGCGCCAGCAGCCAACCCTTAGGGACCGGGGAGCTGTTTTTT; CDR3: CASSQPLGTGELFF; D: .; V: TRBV4-1; J: TRBJ2-2; size: .
DNA: TGTGCCAGCAGTTTAGCTACAGGGAGGCATTCACCCCTCCACTTT; CDR3: CASSLATGRHSPLHF; D: .; V: TRBV27; J: TRBJ1-6; size: many
DNA: TGTGCCAGCACGGGGGGGGGCCGAGGCGCAGATACGCAGTATTTT; CDR3: CASTGGGRGADTQYF; D: TRBD2; V: TRBV6-1; J: TRBJ2-3; size: .
DNA: TGTGCCAGCAGCTTAGTTGCGTTAGTCACAGATACGCAGTATTTT; CDR3: CASSLVALVTDTQYF; D: .; V: TRBV7-2; J: TRBJ2-3; size: many
DNA: TGTGCCAGCAGCCAAGGCGAAACAGACTATGGCTACACCTTC; CDR3: CASSQGETDYGYTF; D: .; V: TRBV3-1; J: TRBJ1-2; size: .
DNA: TGTGCCAGCAGCCGGGACAGGGGGAACACTGAAGCTTTCTTT; CDR3: CASSRDRGNTEAFF; D: TRBD1; V: TRBV12-3/TRBV12-4; J: TRBJ1-1; size: many
DNA: TGCAGTGCTAGGCGACTTCAAGAGACCCAGTACTTC; CDR3: CSARRLQETQYF; D: .; V: TRBV20-1; J: TRBJ2-5; size: many
DNA: TGTGCCAGTAGTATACTCACAGGGGCCTACGAGCAGTACTTC; CDR3: CASSILTGAYEQYF; D: TRBD1; V: TRBV19; J: TRBJ2-7; size: many
DNA: TGTGCCAGCGAGGGACCTGCCTACGAGCAGTACTTC; CDR3: CASEGPAYEQYF; D: .; V: TRBV25-1; J: TRBJ2-7; size: many
DNA: TGTGCCATCAGTGACCCCCTAGCCGGGGGAACAGATACGCAGTATTTT; CDR3: CAISDPLAGGTDTQYF; D: .; V: TRBV10-3; J: TRBJ2-3; size: .